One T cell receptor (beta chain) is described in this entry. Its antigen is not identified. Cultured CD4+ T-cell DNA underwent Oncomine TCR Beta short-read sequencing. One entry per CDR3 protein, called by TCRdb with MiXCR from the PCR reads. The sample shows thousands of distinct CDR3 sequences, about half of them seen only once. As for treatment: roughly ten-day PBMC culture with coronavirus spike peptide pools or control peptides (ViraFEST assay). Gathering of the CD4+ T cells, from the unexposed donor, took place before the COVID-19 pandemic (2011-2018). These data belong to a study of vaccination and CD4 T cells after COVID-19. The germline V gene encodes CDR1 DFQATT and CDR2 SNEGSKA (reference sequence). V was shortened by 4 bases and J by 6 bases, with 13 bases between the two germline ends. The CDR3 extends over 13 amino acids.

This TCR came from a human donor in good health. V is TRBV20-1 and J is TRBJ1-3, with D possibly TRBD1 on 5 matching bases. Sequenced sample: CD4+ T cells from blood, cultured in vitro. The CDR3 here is CSAIEWGENTIYF. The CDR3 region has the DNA TGCAGTGCTATTGAATGGGGGGAAAACACCATATATTTT.